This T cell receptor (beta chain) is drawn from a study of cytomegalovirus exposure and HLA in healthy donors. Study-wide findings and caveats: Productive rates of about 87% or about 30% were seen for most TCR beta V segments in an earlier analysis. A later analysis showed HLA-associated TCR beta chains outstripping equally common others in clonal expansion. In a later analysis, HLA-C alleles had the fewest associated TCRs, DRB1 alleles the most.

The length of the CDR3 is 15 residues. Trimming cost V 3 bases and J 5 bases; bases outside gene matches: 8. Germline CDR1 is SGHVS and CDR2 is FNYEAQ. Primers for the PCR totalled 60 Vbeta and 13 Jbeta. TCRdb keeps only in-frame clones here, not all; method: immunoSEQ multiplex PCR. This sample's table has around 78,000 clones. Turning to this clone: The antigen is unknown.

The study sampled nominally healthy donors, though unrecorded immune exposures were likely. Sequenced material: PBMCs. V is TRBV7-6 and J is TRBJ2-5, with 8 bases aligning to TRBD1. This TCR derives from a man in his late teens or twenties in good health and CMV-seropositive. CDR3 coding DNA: TGTGCCAGCAGCTTCTCCAGGGGGCGCAGTGAGACCCAGTACTTC. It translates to CASSFSRGRSETQYF.